This TCR beta chain was profiled in a study of blood T cell repertoires in COVID-19. Assay: immunoSEQ multiplex PCR; the TCRdb copy retains only in-frame clones and omits some. The repertoire includes about 400,000 clones, roughly 86% of them detected once, and 1.9% sits in the top ten. Clinical histories supplied by participants themselves formed the basis of cohort assignment. The length of the CDR3 is 14 residues. Looked up from germline, CDR1 is SGHAT and CDR2 is FQNNGV. Trimming removed 1 base from V and 0 bases from J, with 7 bases in between. The sequenced material came from PBMCs or T cells enriched from blood (not recorded which). This sequence joins TRBV11-2 and TRBJ2-7; D remains unclear. This TCR was recovered from a man aged 35 to 55 in a cohort exposed to, infected with or recovered from COVID-19 (not recorded which). The CDR3 DNA is TGTGCCAGCAGCTTAGGAGTGAACTCCTACGAGCAGTACTTC. It codes for CASSLGVNSYEQYF.